The source of this T cell receptor beta chain is a study of blood T cell repertoires in COVID-19 (dated by TCRdb to the early 2020s). Turning to the overall study: The collaborator samples originated in the United States, Italy and Spain and spanned the acute and convalescent phases of COVID-19. A de-identified subject ID, COVID-19 status, age in years and sex were almost always included in the sample metadata. The material from the prospective study consisted of cDNA or gDNA derived from T cells, B-cell-depleted T cells, or PBMCs. HLA class I and class II types, where available, came from metadata supplied by the sample provider rather than from assay-based typing. Deeply sampled blood TCRbeta repertoires from subjects exposed to, actively infected with, or recovered from COVID-19 were included in the dataset. A freely available public database, intended as a resource for researchers studying the immune response to SARS-CoV-2, is where the repertoires were released. Samples were obtained from the ongoing ImmuneRACE study (first 160 participants) and from 950 to 1,500 subjects provided by 6 global collaborators.

Germline trimming amounts to 7 bases on V and 1 base on J, with 7 as the count of junction bases outside the gene matches. CDR1 and CDR2, per the germline V gene (reference sequence), are LNHDA and SQIVND. The CDR3 numbers 16 residues from cysteine through phenylalanine. CDR3 DNA only is kept here, 48 bases in frame from base 1. TCRbeta CDR3 regions were amplified from genomic DNA by means of the immunoSEQ Assay, a bias-controlled multiplex PCR. On the study's bioinformatics: Nucleated cell counts per sample were estimated from amplification of reference gene primers within the assay. To quantify the absolute abundance of each unique TCRbeta CDR3 rearrangement, sequence reads were collapsed and filtered. For each sample, productive Simpson clonality was calculated by taking the square root of Simpson's diversity index across productive rearrangements. TCRdb's version of the immuneACCESS table is confined to in-frame rearrangements and falls short of the full clone set. An unresolved V gene accounts for under half of the shortfall where checked; the remainder is of unknown origin. The V and J calls and clone size were taken over from that table, and D and trimming were inferred from the DNA. The sample data list 270,000 or so clones, and around 91% of these were observed just once. The leading ten clones occupy about 2.1% of the sample.

This clone showed up just once. Its recognized antigen is unknown. No much larger clonotype is one base removed from it; base qualities were not supplied. In Seattle, one collaborating source enrolled patients while the infection was active and tracked those patients longitudinally over the course of disease. Collaborating institutions collected whole blood in K2EDTA tubes following their own protocols. For TCRbeta analysis, collaborator samples were shipped as frozen whole blood, as isolated PBMCs, or as DNA extracted from either sample type. Study-wide findings and limitations: Clinical and demographic metadata were provided uncurated, with the amount varying by source and participant.

The sample was peripheral blood. The rearranged segments are TRBV19 and TRBJ2-3, with 11 middle bases fitting TRBD2. The TCR was taken from an older woman with COVID-19, enrolled during active disease. The sequenced DNA is TGTGCCAGTACCCCACGGGGACTAGCGGGCACAGATACGCAGTATTTT. The encoded protein is CASTPRGLAGTDTQYF.